Sequencing of this TCR beta chain was carried out in a study of blood T cell repertoires in COVID-19. Study in general: From the United States, Italy and Spain came samples of acute and convalescent COVID-19. Nucleic acid was either cDNA or gDNA, and it came from T cells, B-cell-depleted T cells, or PBMCs.

In the original analysis: Using reference gene primer amplification, nucleated cell counts were estimated. TCRdb's copy holds only in-frame clones and misses some; the assay was immunoSEQ multiplex PCR. The DNA was the basis for D and trimming; V, J and clone size are from that table. This sample yields over 100,000 clones, of which about 83% are seen a single time; over 9.5% belongs to the top ten. There are 13 residues in the CDR3. The V end lost 9 bases, the J end lost 1 base, and 13 bases lay between the germline ends. CDR1 SGHKS and CDR2 YYEKEE come from the germline V gene (reference sequence).

The sequence was obtained from a man between 40 and 49 years old with active or convalescent COVID-19. The sequenced material came from peripheral blood. The rearrangement uses TRBV5-5 and TRBJ2-5, with D maybe TRBD1 (6 bases). The CDR3 DNA sequence: TGTGCCACAAACCGGGACACCCAAGAGACCCAGTACTTC. It codes for CATNRDTQETQYF.